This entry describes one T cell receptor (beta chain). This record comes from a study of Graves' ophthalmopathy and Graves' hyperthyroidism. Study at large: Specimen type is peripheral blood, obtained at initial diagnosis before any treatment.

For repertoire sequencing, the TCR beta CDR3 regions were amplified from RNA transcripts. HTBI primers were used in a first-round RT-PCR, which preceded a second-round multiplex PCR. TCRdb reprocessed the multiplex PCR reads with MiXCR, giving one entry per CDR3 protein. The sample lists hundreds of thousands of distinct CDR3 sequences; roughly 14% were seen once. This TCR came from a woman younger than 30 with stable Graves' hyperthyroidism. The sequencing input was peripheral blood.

The CDR3 coding sequence is TGTGCCAGCAGTTTAATGCAGGGCGACACTGAAGCTTTCTTT. Protein product: CASSLMQGDTEAFF. V usage is TRBV28 and J usage is TRBJ1-1, with a tentative D call TRBD1 (5 bases). Germline assignment: CDR1 MDHEN and CDR2 SYDVKM. The V and J ends lost 2 bases and 3 bases respectively, with 10 bases between them. The CDR3 sequence is 14 residues long.